One and the same sample provided the 30 T cell receptor beta chains below, sequenced in a study of blood T cell repertoires in COVID-19. The data were produced by immunoSEQ multiplex PCR, yet TCRdb's version contains in-frame clones alone and is incomplete. The repertoire includes over 120,000 clones, more than 80% of them detected once, and approximately 5% sits in the top ten. Material: peripheral blood. All receptors come from a human donor in a cohort sampled during active COVID-19.

The genes are TRBV30 and TRBJ2-5, with TRBD1 as a possible D gene (5 bases). Germline CDR1 GTSNPN, CDR2 SVGIG (reference sequence). This CDR3 region has 13 residues. Trimming took 3 bases from V and 5 from J, leaving 13 bases between them. The CDR3 is CAWRLSGSETQYF. The CDR3 DNA sequence: TGTGCCTGGAGACTATCAGGGTCGGAGACCCAGTACTTC.

This sequence joins TRBV5-1 and TRBJ2-1; 11 nucleotides line up with TRBD1. This CDR3 has 19 amino acids. Germline loops: CDR1 SGHRS, CDR2 YFSETQ. V trimming: 4 bases; J trimming: 6 bases; junction bases outside the gene matches: 18. This chain's CDR3 is CASSPSGQGDLLALNEQFF. In DNA form, the CDR3 reads TGCGCCAGCAGCCCATCGGGACAGGGGGATTTACTAGCTCTCAATGAGCAGTTCTTC.

V and J are TRBV10-3 and TRBJ2-3, with a possible D match to TRBD1 (6 bases). The CDR3 runs 16 residues. Trimming took off 0 bases at V and 5 bases at J, with 15 bases between the two ends. Germline V gene data show CDR1 as ENHRY and CDR2 as SYGVKD. CDR3 coding DNA: TGTGCCATCAGTGAGTCAGAAGGCCTGACAGGAGATACGCAGTATTTT. Protein product: CAISESEGLTGDTQYF.

The chain combines TRBV29-1 with TRBJ2-4; the match to TRBD2 covers 11 bases. Germline loops: CDR1 SQVTM, CDR2 ANQGSEA. The CDR3 consists of 15 residues. J was trimmed by 10 bases and V by 7 bases; bases with no gene match: 15. DNA of the CDR3: TGCAGCGGGTCAACAACTAGCGGGGGTCGAGGAATTCAGTACTTC. The encoded protein is CSGSTTSGGRGIQYF.

V is TRBV21-1 and J is TRBJ2-7; TRBD2, the table's D call, was not compared with the DNA. TRBV21-1 is tagged as a pseudogene. This CDR3 is built from 19 residues. In nucleotides, the CDR3 is TGTGCCAGCAGCAAAACCCGGCGGGTCCCAAGTAGGAGCTCCTACGAGCAGTACGTC. Protein sequence: CASSKTRRVPSRSSYEQYV.

This clone appeared once. J is TRBJ1-6 and V is TRBV5-1; the match to TRBD1 covers 7 bases. Germline V gene lookup returns CDR1 SGHRS and CDR2 YFSETQ. V dropped 4 bases and J dropped 5; count of bases not matched to a gene: 3. The CDR3 is 14 residues long. The CDR3 here is CASSKGQDNSPLHF. As DNA, the CDR3 is TGCGCCAGCAGCAAAGGACAGGATAATTCACCCCTCCACTTT.

The gene calls are TRBV19 and TRBJ1-1; TRBD1 is a possible D gene (6 bases). Germline CDR1 reads LNHDA; CDR2 reads SQIVND (reference sequence). There are 14 residues in the CDR3. Trimming took off 4 bases at V and 1 base at J, with 10 bases between the two ends. CDR3 loop: CASSTGGANTEAFF. As DNA, the CDR3 is TGTGCCAGTAGTACTGGGGGGGCGAACACTGAAGCTTTCTTT.

This chain uses TRBV2 with TRBJ2-6, with TRBD1 matching over 7 bases. CDR1 is SNHLY, CDR2 FYNNEI, per germline. V was pared by 5 bases and J by 2 bases, with 3 bases of the junction left unmatched. This CDR3 has 15 residues. CDR3 nucleotide sequence: TGTGCCAGCAGTCTCACAGGGGCTGGGGCCAACGTCCTGACTTTC. This gives the protein CASSLTGAGANVLTF.

The chain links TRBV5-1 to TRBJ2-1; 7 bases align to TRBD1. The V gene's germline CDR1 is SGHRS and CDR2 YFSETQ. The V segment lost 2 bases and the J segment 6 bases; nucleotides outside the gene matches: 5. The CDR3 runs to 14 residues. The CDR3 DNA is TGCGCCAGCAGCTTTGGGCAGGGGGTCAATGAGCAGTTCTTC. Its translation is CASSFGQGVNEQFF.

The chain couples TRBV20-1 to TRBJ1-4, with TRBD1 matching 8 bases. Germline lookup yields CDR1 DFQATT and CDR2 SNEGSKA (reference sequence). Unmatched junction bases numbered 2, after V lost 6 bases and J lost 8 bases. The CDR3 sequence is 11 residues long. The CDR3 reads CSAGDREKLFF. CDR3 bases: TGCAGTGCGGGGGACAGGGAAAAACTGTTTTTT.

The rearrangement links TRBV5-1 to TRBJ1-6; a possible D gene is TRBD1 (6 bases). The CDR3 spans 16 residues. Germline loops: CDR1 SGHRS, CDR2 YFSETQ. V lost 3 bases to trimming and J lost 6 bases, with 16 bases between them. For the CDR3, the DNA is TGCGCCAGCAGCTGGGGGCGTACGGGGGGTAATTCACCCCTCCACTTT. It yields the protein CASSWGRTGGNSPLHF.

This clone was recorded once. The chain has TRBV6-4 and TRBJ1-2; 10 bases line up with TRBD1. The CDR3 consists of 16 residues. The V gene end was trimmed by 0 bases and the J gene end by 4 bases; junction bases not matched to a gene: 5. Germline assignment: CDR1 MRHNA and CDR2 SNTAGT. CDR3 region: CASSDSIGTGAYGYTF. The DNA for the CDR3 is TGTGCCAGCAGTGACTCCATTGGGACAGGGGCCTATGGCTACACCTTC.

In its sample, this clone was seen a few times. V and J are TRBV2 and TRBJ2-2; TRBD1 aligns across 7 bases. The CDR3 covers 15 residues. Losses at the gene ends were 10 bases for V and 3 bases for J; bases not matched to a gene: 11. Germline V CDR1 and CDR2: SNHLY, FYNNEI. The CDR3: CATSGHRGYTGELFF. CDR3 in DNA: TGTGCCACCTCGGGCCACAGGGGCTACACCGGGGAGCTGTTTTTT.

This clone was detected a few times. The chain employs TRBV19 and TRBJ2-7; D unresolved. The CDR3 is made up of 12 amino acids. The V and J ends lost 3 bases and 5 bases respectively, with 8 bases between them. Germline V lookup: CDR1 LNHDA, CDR2 SQIVND (reference sequence). CDR3 DNA: TGTGCCAGTAGTATCGGAGAAAACGAGCAGTACTTC. It encodes CASSIGENEQYF.

This chain connects TRBV11-2 to TRBJ2-7, with D perhaps matching TRBD2 (6 bases). The V end was cut by 0 bases, the J end by 3 bases, with 12 bases between. Germline V CDR1 and CDR2: SGHAT, FQNNGV. There are 15 residues in the CDR3. For the CDR3, the DNA is TGTGCCAGCAGCTTAGATATAGGCGGGATCTACGAGCAGTACGTC. It codes for CASSLDIGGIYEQYV.

This chain joins TRBV27 and TRBJ2-4, with 7 bases matching TRBD2. Per germline, CDR1 MNHEY and CDR2 SMNVEV (reference sequence). V dropped 4 bases and J dropped 4; count of bases not matched to a gene: 7. CDR3 length equals 15 residues. As DNA, the CDR3 is TGTGCCAGCAGTTCTGGACTAGACCTAAAAAACATTCAGTACTTC. This encodes CASSSGLDLKNIQYF.

In this sample, this clone turned up a few times. The chain carries TRBV5-1 and TRBJ1-6, with TRBD1 matching over 9 bases. This CDR3 has 14 residues. V lost 3 bases and J lost 12; bases outside the gene matches: 7. Germline V gene sequence: CDR1 SGHRS, CDR2 YFSETQ. In DNA, the CDR3 is TGCGCCAGCAGCTCAGGGACAGGGAGGGAACCCCTCCACTTT. It is translated as CASSSGTGREPLHF. Full variable domain (remainder filled in from reference TRBV5-1 and TRBJ1-6): KAGVTQTPRYLIKTRGQQVTLSCSPISGHRSVSWYQQTPGQGLQFLFEYFSETQRNKGNFPGRFSGRQFSNSRSEMNVSTLELGDSALYLCASSSGTGREPLHFGNGTRLTVT.

The CDR3 DNA is TGTGCCACCAGTGATTTGACGTTTTCCGGGACTAGCCACAATGAGCAGTTCTTC. Translating it yields CATSDLTFSGTSHNEQFF. This rearrangement joins TRBV24-1 to TRBJ2-1; 9 bases match TRBD2. Germline values: CDR1 KGHDR, CDR2 SFDVKD. This CDR3 has 18 amino acids. V was clipped by 0 bases and J by 5 bases; unmatched bases: 10.

The chain joins TRBV28 to TRBJ2-7, with TRBD2 matching over 15 bases. The CDR3 loop spans 16 amino acids. V lost 1 base and J lost 6; bases outside the gene matches: 4. CDR1 MDHEN and CDR2 SYDVKM come from the germline V gene. As DNA, the CDR3 is TGTGCCAGCAGTTTATCGGGACTAGCGGGAGGTGGCGAGCAGTACGTC. Translating gives CASSLSGLAGGGEQYV.

The sample holds a few counts of this clone. This chain links TRBV4-2 with TRBJ1-2, with 11 bases matching TRBD1. Germline-derived CDR1 and CDR2 are LGHNA and YNFKEQ. There are 13 residues in the CDR3. Trimming at V came to 10 bases and at J to 6 bases, leaving 7 bases not matched to a gene. The CDR3 region has the DNA TGTGCCACCCTCGGACAGGGGGCGGATGGCTACACCTTC. Amino acids: CATLGQGADGYTF.

J is TRBJ2-7 and V is TRBV28; D possibly corresponds to TRBD1 (6 bases). The V gene's germline CDR1 is MDHEN and CDR2 SYDVKM. The ends were cut back, 2 bases at V and 1 base at J, with 9 bases in the middle. The CDR3 has 14 residues. CDR3 in amino acids: CASSLKGVSYEQYF. CDR3 in DNA: TGTGCCAGCAGTTTAAAGGGGGTTTCCTACGAGCAGTACTTC.

This clone was recorded once. This chain connects TRBV6-5 to TRBJ2-7; 10 bases are shared with TRBD1. The CDR3 is made up of 14 amino acids. V was clipped by 6 bases and J by 2 bases; unmatched bases: 4. Germline loops: CDR1 MNHEY, CDR2 SVGAGI. CDR3 sequence: CASRDRGFPYEQYV. The CDR3 bases are TGTGCCAGCAGGGACAGGGGGTTCCCCTACGAGCAGTACGTC.

J is TRBJ2-5 and V is TRBV6-6, with a possible D match to TRBD2 (5 bases). CDR3 length equals 12 residues. Germline V gene data show CDR1 as MNHNY and CDR2 as SVGAGI (reference sequence). Trimming shortened V by 6 bases and J by 4 bases, and 9 bases separated the two germline ends. The CDR3 region has the DNA TGTGCCAGCAGGAAACTAGGAGAGACCCAGTACTTC. Its protein product is CASRKLGETQYF.

This clone was observed a few times. The chain has TRBV5-6 and TRBJ2-7; 7 positions match TRBD2. Germline CDR1 and CDR2: SGHDT and YYEEEE. The trim removed 4 bases at V and 3 bases at J, leaving 22 bases unmatched. The CDR3 consists of 19 residues. The CDR3 coding sequence is TGTGCCAGCAGCCGCTTAGCGACCTCCCTGTGGGGGGGGGACTACGAGCAGTACTTC. This sequence encodes CASSRLATSLWGGDYEQYF.

This sequence joins TRBV5-6 and TRBJ2-3, with 12 bases identical to TRBD2. Germline-derived CDR1 and CDR2 are SGHDT and YYEEEE. This CDR3 comprises 15 residues. Unmatched junction bases numbered 4, after V lost 4 bases and J lost 4 bases. The CDR3: CASSPLAGGSDTQYF. CDR3 DNA sequence: TGTGCCAGCAGCCCACTAGCGGGGGGCTCAGATACGCAGTATTTT.

The V call is TRBV29-1, the J call TRBJ2-5; 13 bases match TRBD2. Per the germline V gene, CDR1 is SQVTM and CDR2 is ANQGSEA. CDR3 size: 14 residues. The V gene end was trimmed by 4 bases and the J gene end by 2 bases; junction bases not matched to a gene: 1. The CDR3 loop reads CSVGTSGGQETQYF. CDR3 DNA sequence: TGCAGCGTTGGGACTAGCGGGGGACAAGAGACCCAGTACTTC. Filled out from reference TRBV29-1 and TRBJ2-5, the complete variable domain reads SAVISQKPSRDICQRGTSLTIQCQVDSQVTMMFWYRQQPGQSLTLIATANQGSEATYESGFVIDKFPISRPNLTFSTLTVSNMSPEDSSIYLCSVGTSGGQETQYFGPGTRLLVL.

The V and J genes are TRBV7-2 and TRBJ2-7; 8 bases agree with TRBD1. CDR1 is SGHTA, CDR2 FQGNSA, per germline. CDR3 length equals 14 residues. The junction had 6 bases not matched to a gene; V was cut back by 5 bases and J by 3 bases. The CDR3 is CASSQRTGNYEQYF. The CDR3 bases are TGTGCCAGCAGCCAGAGGACAGGGAACTACGAGCAGTACTTC.

The chain recombines TRBV5-4 with TRBJ2-3; 10 bases agree with TRBD2. This CDR3 has 15 amino acids. Looked up from germline, CDR1 is SGHNT and CDR2 is YYREEE (reference sequence). V lost 5 bases and J lost 4; bases outside the gene matches: 7. The DNA of the CDR3 is TGTGCCAGCAGTCTAACTAGCGGGGTGGCAGATACGCAGTATTTT. It codes for CASSLTSGVADTQYF. Filled out from reference TRBV5-4 and TRBJ2-3, the complete variable domain reads ETGVTQSPTHLIKTRGQQVTLRCSSQSGHNTVSWYQQALGQGPQFIFQYYREEENGRGNFPPRFSGLQFPNYSSELNVNALELDDSALYLCASSLTSGVADTQYFGPGTRLTVL.

As concerns this clone: The sample contains more than one DNA sequence encoding this CDR3. As DNA, the CDR3 is TGTGCCAGCAGCCAAGACGGGGGGGGTTACGAGCAGTACTTC. This gives the protein CASSQDGGGYEQYF. The chain employs TRBV3-1 (or the pseudogene TRBV3-2) and TRBJ2-7; the match to TRBD2 covers 8 bases. The germline V gene has CDR1 LGHDT and CDR2 YNNKEL (reference sequence). The CDR3 contains 14 residues. With 0 bases clipped from V and 4 bases from J, the junction kept 2 bases outside the gene matches.

The table lists this clone with a count of one. The chain recombines TRBV3-1 (or the pseudogene TRBV3-2) with TRBJ1-6, with D tentatively TRBD1 (5 bases). V was trimmed by 1 base and J by 9 bases, leaving 10 bases between them. The germline V gene has CDR1 LGHDT and CDR2 YNNKEL (reference sequence). This CDR3 contains 14 residues. CDR3 coding DNA: TGTGCCAGCAGCCAAGGGGGGGTCGGTTCACCCCTCCACTTT. Translating gives CASSQGGVGSPLHF.